This T cell receptor beta chain was captured in a study of metastatic and nonmetastatic thyroid tumors. Patients had received no treatment of any kind before thyroid surgery. TCRdb used MiXCR to call clones anew from the PCR reads. The sample shows under 95,000 clones, over 9.5% of them seen only once. The CDR3 has 16 amino acids. The V gene's germline CDR1 is LNHDA and CDR2 SQIVND (reference sequence). The junction had 8 bases not matched to a gene; V was cut back by 4 bases and J by 0 bases. This clone was picked up many times. This chain uses TRBV19 with TRBJ1-1; 7 bases agree with TRBD1. Specimen: blood. The receptor's source is a female donor with papillary thyroid cancer or a benign thyroid nodule (not recorded which). Some clones in this sample may be carry-over from other donors' samples. The DNA of the CDR3 is TGTGCCAGTAGTAGAGGACAGGAGGGTTTGAACACTGAAGCTTTCTTT. Residues: CASSRGQEGLNTEAFF.